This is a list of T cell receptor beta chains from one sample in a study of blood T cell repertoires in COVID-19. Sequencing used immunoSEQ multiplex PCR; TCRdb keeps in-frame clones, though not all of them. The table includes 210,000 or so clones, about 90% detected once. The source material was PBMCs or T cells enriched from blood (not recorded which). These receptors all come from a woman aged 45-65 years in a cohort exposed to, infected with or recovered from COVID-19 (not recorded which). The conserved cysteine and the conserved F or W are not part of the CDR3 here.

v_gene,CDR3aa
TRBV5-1,ASSLARETQY
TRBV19,ASSQPGRNTIY
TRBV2,ASGKQGYEQY
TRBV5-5,ASSPLDRGPPGANVLT
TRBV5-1,ASSLRQGFYEQY
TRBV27,ASSMGQHTEAF
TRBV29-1,SVEDRTVEKLF
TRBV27,ASSLTESTEAF
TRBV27,ASSSMTQFPGELF
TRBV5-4,ASSRREGGTEAF
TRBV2,ASSTDHYGYT
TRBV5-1,ASSASQRGGQVNEQF
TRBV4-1,ASSQGWGGQAGDFYEQY
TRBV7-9,ASSLRDKPTLNQPQH
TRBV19,ASTPRGAANYGYT
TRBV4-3,ASSHDRQGGGMGYGYT
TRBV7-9,ASSFQSLFDSPLH
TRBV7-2,ASSPHLGGGNTGELF
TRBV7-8,ASSSRYSGANVLT
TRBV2,ASNGGGTDTQY
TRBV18,ASSLGSNQPQH
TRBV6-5,ASSFDREEAF
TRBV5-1,ASSIRTGDTEAF
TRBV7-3,ASSNRGDTQY
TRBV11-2,ASSQLRTGTYEQY
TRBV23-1,ASSQFAVLNYGYT
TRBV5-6,ASSWGLSSTDTQY
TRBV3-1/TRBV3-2,ASSQDVRRFVAF
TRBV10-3,ATQGRTGAQETQY
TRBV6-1,ASSDRFVNTEAF
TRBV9,ASSVATGQPQH
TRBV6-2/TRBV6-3,ASRPPGQGGGYT
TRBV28,ASSFNRLLF
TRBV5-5,ASSLAGGDIGGYT
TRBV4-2,ASSQGTSGGIMYNEQF
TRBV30,AWSRDRRVNYGYT
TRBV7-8,ASSLAGGSGYT
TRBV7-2,ASSPPVYRGYEQY
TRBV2,ASTRTSLGETQY
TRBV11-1,ASSLAQLAAGDNEQF
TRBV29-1,SVVTGGRGAF
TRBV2,ASSEARRRDMNTEAF
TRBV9,ASSVGSTSNQETQY
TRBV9,ASSRKRTSGGDEQF
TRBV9,ASSVAGHPSPLH
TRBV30,AWGGAANYGYT
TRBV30,AWSVQGNQPQH
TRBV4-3,ASSPPPGDYNYGYT
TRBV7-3,ASSLTSGVTGELF
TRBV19,ASSIGGLAGV
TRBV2,ASSDDLAGPNEQF
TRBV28,ASSSPGQGPNEQF
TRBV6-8,ASSSRTGGAGHEQF
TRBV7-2,ASSLDRNEKLF
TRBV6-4,ASSVYGNTGELF
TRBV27,ASSLSRQGNHYGYT
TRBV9,ARSGEKTQY